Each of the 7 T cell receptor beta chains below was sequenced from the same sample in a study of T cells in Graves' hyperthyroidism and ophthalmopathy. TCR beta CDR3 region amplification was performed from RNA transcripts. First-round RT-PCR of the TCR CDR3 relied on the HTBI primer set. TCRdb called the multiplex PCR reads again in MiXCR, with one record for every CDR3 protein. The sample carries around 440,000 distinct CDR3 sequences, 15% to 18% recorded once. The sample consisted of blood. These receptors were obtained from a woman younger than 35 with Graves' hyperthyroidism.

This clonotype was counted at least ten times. The CDR3 is CASSLVGGNSPLHF. The CDR3, as DNA: TGTGCCAGCAGTTTAGTGGGTGGTAATTCACCCCTCCACTTT. The chain carries TRBV12-3 or TRBV12-4 and TRBJ1-6; D not resolved. The ends were cut back, 1 base at V and 6 bases at J, with 7 bases in the middle. The CDR3 loop spans 14 amino acids.

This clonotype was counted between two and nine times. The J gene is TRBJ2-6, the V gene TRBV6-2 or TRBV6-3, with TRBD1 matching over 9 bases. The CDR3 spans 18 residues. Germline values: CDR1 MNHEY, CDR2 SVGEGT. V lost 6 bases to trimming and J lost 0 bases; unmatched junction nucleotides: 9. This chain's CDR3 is CASSPRQGGPSGANVLTF. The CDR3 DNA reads TGTGCCAGCAGCCCCCGACAGGGGGGACCCTCTGGGGCCAACGTCCTGACTTTC.

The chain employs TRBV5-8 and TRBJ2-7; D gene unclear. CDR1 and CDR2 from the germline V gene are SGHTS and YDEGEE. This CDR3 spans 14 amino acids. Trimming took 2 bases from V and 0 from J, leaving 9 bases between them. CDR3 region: CASSLLGISYEQYF. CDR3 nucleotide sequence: TGTGCCAGCAGCTTATTGGGGATCTCCTACGAGCAGTACTTC.

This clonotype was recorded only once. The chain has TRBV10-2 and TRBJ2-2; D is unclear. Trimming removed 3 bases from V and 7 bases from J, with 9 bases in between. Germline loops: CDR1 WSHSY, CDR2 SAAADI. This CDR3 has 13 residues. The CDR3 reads CASSEQGIGELFF. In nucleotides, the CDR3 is TGCGCCAGCAGTGAACAAGGAATCGGGGAGCTGTTTTTT.

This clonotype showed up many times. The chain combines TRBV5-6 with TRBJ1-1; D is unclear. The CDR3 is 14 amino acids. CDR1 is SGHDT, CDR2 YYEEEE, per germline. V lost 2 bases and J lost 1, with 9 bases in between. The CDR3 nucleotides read TGTGCCAGCAGCTTTGGCGATAGGAACACTGAAGCTTTCTTT. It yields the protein CASSFGDRNTEAFF. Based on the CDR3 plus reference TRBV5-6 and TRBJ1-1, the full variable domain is DAGVTQSPTHLIKTRGQQVTLRCSPKSGHDTVSWYQQALGQGPQFIFQYYEEEERQRGNFPDRFSGHQFPNYSSELNVNALLLGDSALYLCASSFGDRNTEAFFGQGTRLTVV.

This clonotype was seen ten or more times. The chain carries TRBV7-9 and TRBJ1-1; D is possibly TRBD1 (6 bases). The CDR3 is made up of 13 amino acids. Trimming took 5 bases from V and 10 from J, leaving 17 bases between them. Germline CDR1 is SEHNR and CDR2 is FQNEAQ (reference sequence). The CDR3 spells CASSTDRGGAAFF. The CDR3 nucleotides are TGTGCCAGCAGCACGGATCGGGGGGGGGCAGCTTTCTTT. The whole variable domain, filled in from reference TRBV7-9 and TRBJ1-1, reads DTGVSQNPRHKITKRGQNVTFRCDPISEHNRLYWYRQTLGQGPEFLTYFQNEAQLEKSRLLSDRFSAERPKGSFSTLEIQRTEQGDSAMYLCASSTDRGGAAFFGQGTRLTVV.

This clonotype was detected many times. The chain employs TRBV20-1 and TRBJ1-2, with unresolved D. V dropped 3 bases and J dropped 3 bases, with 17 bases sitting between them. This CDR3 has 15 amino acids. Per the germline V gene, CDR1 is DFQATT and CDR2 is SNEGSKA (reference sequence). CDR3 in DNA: TGCAGTGCTAGTTCCGAGACGAAACAATACTATGGCTACACCTTC. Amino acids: CSASSETKQYYGYTF.